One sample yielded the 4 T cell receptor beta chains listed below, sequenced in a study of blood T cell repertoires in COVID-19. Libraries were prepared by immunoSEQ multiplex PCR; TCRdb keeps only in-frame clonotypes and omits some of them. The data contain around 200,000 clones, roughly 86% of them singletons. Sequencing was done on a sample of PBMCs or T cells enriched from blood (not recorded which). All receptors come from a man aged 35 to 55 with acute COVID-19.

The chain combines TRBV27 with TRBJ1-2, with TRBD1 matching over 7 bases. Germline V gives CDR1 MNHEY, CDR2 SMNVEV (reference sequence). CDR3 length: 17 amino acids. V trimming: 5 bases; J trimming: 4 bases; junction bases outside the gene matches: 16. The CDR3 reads CASSPQTGLEFFYGYTF. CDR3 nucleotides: TGTGCCAGCAGTCCCCAGACAGGGTTGGAGTTTTTCTATGGCTACACCTTC.

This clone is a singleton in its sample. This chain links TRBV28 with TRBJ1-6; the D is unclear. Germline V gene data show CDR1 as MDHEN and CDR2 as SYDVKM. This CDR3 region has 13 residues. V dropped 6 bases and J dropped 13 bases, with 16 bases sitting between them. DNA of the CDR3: TGTGCCAGCAGGTCTACTCCAGCGGTGCCCCTCCACTTT. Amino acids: CASRSTPAVPLHF.

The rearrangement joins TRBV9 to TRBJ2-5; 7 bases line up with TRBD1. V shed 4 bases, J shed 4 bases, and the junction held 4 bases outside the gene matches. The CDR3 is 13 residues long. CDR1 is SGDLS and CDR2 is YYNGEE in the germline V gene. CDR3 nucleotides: TGTGCCAGCAGCACCCGGACAGGAGAGACCCAGTACTTC. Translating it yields CASSTRTGETQYF.

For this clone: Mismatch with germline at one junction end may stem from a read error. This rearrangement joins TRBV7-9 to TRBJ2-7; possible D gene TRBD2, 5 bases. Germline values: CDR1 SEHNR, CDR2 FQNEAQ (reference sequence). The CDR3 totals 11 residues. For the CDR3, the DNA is TGTGCCAGCAGCTTAACTAGGGAGCCGTACTTC. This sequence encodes CASSLTREPYF.